This section outlines one T cell receptor beta chain sequence together with its context. This entry belongs to a study of OX40 agonist ivuxolimab in advanced cancers. Study summary: At doses from 0.01 to 10 mg/kg, patients were given intravenous ivuxolimab every 2 weeks. Patients with hepatocellular carcinoma, melanoma, renal cell or head and neck cancer made up the dose-escalation patients.

The assay was immunoSEQ multiplex PCR, and TCRdb's table has in-frame clones only and misses some. This table has about 76,000 clones, over 75% appearing once. The TCR comes from an adult with an advanced solid tumor such as melanoma, head and neck, liver or kidney cancer. The sequencing here drew on CD4+ or CD8+ T cells sorted from blood, taken in a trial of the OX40 agonist ivuxolimab.

CDR3 residues: CASSEDRGQLDGYTF. The CDR3 nucleotides read TGTGCCAGCAGCGAGGACAGGGGGCAACTTGACGGCTACACCTTC. V is TRBV5-4 and J is TRBJ1-2; 11 bases are shared with TRBD1. The CDR3 covers 15 residues. With 4 bases clipped from V and 8 bases from J, the junction kept 10 bases outside the gene matches. Germline CDR1 and CDR2: SGHNT and YYREEE (reference sequence).